This record covers a single T cell receptor beta chain. The sample originates from a study of response to subunit inactivated influenza vaccine. Using its own MiXCR run on the RT-PCR reads, TCRdb lists one record per CDR3 protein. This table holds about 700,000 distinct CDR3 sequences, around 14% found once. The CDR3 spans 13 residues. Trimming shortened V by 4 bases and J by 1 base, and 10 bases separated the two germline ends. The germline V gene has CDR1 SQVTM and CDR2 ANQGSEA. The TCR originated in a man between 45 and 60 years old who received an inactivated influenza vaccine. V is TRBV29-1 and J is TRBJ2-5; D is perhaps TRBD1 (5 bases). The sample was PBMCs from blood, taken approximately 12 days after vaccination. The CDR3 is CSVGGRVQETQYF. DNA of the CDR3: TGCAGCGTTGGTGGCAGGGTCCAAGAGACCCAGTACTTC.